These 31 T cell receptor beta chains were sequenced from one sample in a study of molecular identifiers for immune sequencing clone quantification. TCRdb processed the PCR reads anew with MiXCR; each CDR3 protein has one entry. The sample records around 470,000 distinct CDR3 sequences, 20% to 25% being singletons. The sequencing sample was made of naive CD8+ T cells from blood, with Jurkat cell RNA spiked in. Documented subset: FACS-sorted CD8+CD4-CCR7+CD45RA+ naive T cells. These receptor sequences come from a human donor in good health. Some libraries in this study had Jurkat cell RNA spiked in.

Of note for this clonotype: A much larger clone differs from this one at a single base, so this may be a read error. This chain links TRBV7-9 with TRBJ2-7; D is possibly TRBD1 (6 bases). CDR1 is SEHNR, CDR2 FQNEAQ, per germline (reference sequence). V lost 5 bases and J 4 bases, leaving 21 bases between the germline ends. The CDR3 is made up of 16 amino acids. The CDR3 sequence: CASSRGPGQADYEQYF. CDR3 nucleotides: TGTGCCAGCAGCCGCGGACCGGGACAAGCAGATTACGAGCAGTACTTC.

This clonotype was detected ten times or more. The J gene is TRBJ1-1, the V gene TRBV7-9, with a weak D call TRBD1 (5 bases). Trimming left V 0 bases short and J 8 bases short, with 10 bases between. Germline CDR1 and CDR2: SEHNR and FQNEAQ (reference sequence). CDR3 length: 13 residues. The CDR3 region has the DNA TGTGCCAGCAGCTTAGCGCTGGGGGGAGAAGCTTTCTTT. This sequence encodes CASSLALGGEAFF.

In this sample, this clonotype turned up many times. The CDR3 loop reads CASSNGTVSSYEQYF. CDR3 in DNA: TGTGCCAGCAGCAACGGGACGGTCAGCTCCTACGAGCAGTACTTC. V usage is TRBV7-9 and J usage is TRBJ2-7, with D possibly called TRBD1 or TRBD2 (5 bases each). There are 15 residues in the CDR3. CDR1 and CDR2 from the germline V gene are SEHNR and FQNEAQ (reference sequence). With 5 bases removed from V and 0 bases from J, the gap between germline ends came to 14 bases.

At least ten counts were recorded for this clonotype. The chain couples TRBV30 to TRBJ2-7; D may be TRBD2 (5 bases). The CDR3 sequence is 12 residues long. Germline V gene lookup returns CDR1 GTSNPN and CDR2 SVGIG (reference sequence). V shed 2 bases and J shed 9 bases, with 14 bases lying between them. The CDR3 sequence: CAWSQGGAGQYF. The DNA of the CDR3 is TGTGCCTGGAGTCAAGGAGGCGCCGGGCAGTACTTC.

This clonotype was counted many times. This chain uses TRBV12-3 or TRBV12-4 with TRBJ1-1, with 11 bases identical to TRBD1. V was clipped by 4 bases and J by 7 bases; unmatched bases: 5. The CDR3 length is 14 residues. The CDR3 here is CASSSGQGASEAFF. The CDR3 nucleotides are TGTGCCAGCAGTTCCGGACAGGGGGCAAGTGAAGCTTTCTTT.

This clonotype was counted many times. V is TRBV4-3 and J is TRBJ1-1; D is possibly TRBD1 (6 bases). The germline V gene encodes CDR1 LGHNA and CDR2 YSLEER. The CDR3 has 13 amino acids. V lost 4 bases and J lost 6, with 12 bases in between. The CDR3 sequence: CASSRKGGPEAFF. As DNA, the CDR3 is TGCGCCAGCAGCCGGAAAGGGGGTCCTGAAGCTTTCTTT.

The rearrangement links TRBV6-6 to TRBJ2-4; either TRBD1 or TRBD2 may supply D (5 bases each). Looked up from germline, CDR1 is MNHNY and CDR2 is SVGAGI (reference sequence). Trimming removed 5 bases from V and 0 bases from J, with 11 bases in between. The CDR3 has 15 residues. CDR3 sequence reads: CASSELGTAKNIQYF. The DNA for the CDR3 is TGTGCCAGCAGTGAGCTTGGGACAGCCAAAAACATTCAGTACTTC.

The V call is TRBV4-3, the J call TRBJ2-7; D might be TRBD1 or TRBD2, each matching 5 bases. Germline loops: CDR1 LGHNA, CDR2 YSLEER. V dropped 1 base and J dropped 0 bases, with 10 bases sitting between them. This CDR3 is built from 15 residues. The CDR3 is CASSQGIGTSYEQYF. Written as DNA, the CDR3 is TGCGCCAGCAGCCAAGGAATCGGGACCTCCTACGAGCAGTACTTC.

The sample holds many counts of this clonotype. The chain recombines TRBV6-2 or TRBV6-3 with TRBJ1-1; D ambiguous. Germline V gene sequence: CDR1 MNHEY, CDR2 SVGEGT. The CDR3 is 11 residues long. The V and J ends lost 2 bases and 7 bases respectively, with 5 bases between them. CDR3 DNA sequence: TGTGCCAGCAGTTACCCGAATGAAGCTTTCTTT. It specifies CASSYPNEAFF.

This clonotype was detected many times. The chain couples TRBV28 to TRBJ2-7; TRBD1 matches at 7 bases. The germline V gene has CDR1 MDHEN and CDR2 SYDVKM. V trimming: 4 bases; J trimming: 3 bases; junction bases outside the gene matches: 9. The CDR3 is 15 amino acids. CDR3 nucleotides: TGTGCCAGCAGTTCAACCCGGGACAGTAACTACGAGCAGTACTTC. As protein: CASSSTRDSNYEQYF. The variable domain in full, completed from reference TRBV28 and TRBJ2-7, reads DVKVTQSSRYLVKRTGEKVFLECVQDMDHENMFWYRQDPGLGLRLIYFSYDVKMKEKGDIPEGYSVSREKKERFSLILESASTNQTSMYLCASSSTRDSNYEQYFGPGTRLTVT.

Turning to this clonotype: This may arise from a read error, as a much more abundant clone is one base away. J is TRBJ1-3 and V is TRBV7-2, with D uncertain. In germline, CDR1 is SGHTA, CDR2 FQGNSA. V dropped 0 bases and J dropped 0 bases, with 6 bases sitting between them. CDR3 length: 15 residues. The CDR3 spells CASSLAVVSGNTIYF. Written as DNA, the CDR3 is TGTGCCAGCAGCTTAGCGGTGGTCTCTGGAAACACCATATATTTT.

This clonotype was counted ten times or more. The chain joins TRBV20-1 to TRBJ1-1; D not resolved. Trimming removed 0 bases from V and 5 bases from J, with 7 bases in between. The CDR3 consists of 12 residues. Germline values: CDR1 DFQATT, CDR2 SNEGSKA (reference sequence). This chain's CDR3 is CSARDLGTEAFF. The CDR3 DNA follows: TGCAGTGCTAGAGATCTAGGGACTGAAGCTTTCTTT.

In its sample, this clonotype was seen many times. The rearrangement joins TRBV4-2 to TRBJ2-7; 13 bases match TRBD2. V gave up 4 bases and J gave up 5 bases; unmatched junction bases: 5. CDR3 length equals 15 residues. Germline CDR1 is LGHNA and CDR2 is YNFKEQ. In DNA form, the CDR3 reads TGTGCCAGCAGCCCTGGACTAGCGGGAGCCAACGAGCAGTACTTC. Amino acid sequence: CASSPGLAGANEQYF.

Regarding this clonotype: A read error may be the cause here, since a much bigger clone is one base away. This chain connects TRBV30 to TRBJ2-7, with D maybe TRBD2 (7 bases). This CDR3 spans 15 amino acids. Germline V gene data show CDR1 as GTSNPN and CDR2 as SVGIG (reference sequence). Here the CDR3 DNA reads TGTGCCTGGAGTGTGCGGGGGCGGACCCCCTACGAGCAGTGCTTC. Protein: CAWSVRGRTPYEQCF.

A note on this clonotype: A clone one base away is much larger, so this may be a read error. The chain employs TRBV7-9 and TRBJ2-7, with 11 positions matching TRBD2. Germline values: CDR1 SEHNR, CDR2 FQNEAQ (reference sequence). There are 15 residues in the CDR3. CDR3 bases: TGTGCCTGCAGCCCGACTAGCGGGGCCTCCTACGAGCAGTACTTC. This sequence encodes CACSPTSGASYEQYF. The full variable domain, with the rest looked up from reference TRBV7-9 and TRBJ2-7, is DTGVSQNPRHKITKRGQNVTFRCDPISEHNRLYWYRQTLGQGPEFLTYFQNEAQLEKSRLLSDRFSAERPKGSFSTLEIQRTEQGDSAMYLCACSPTSGASYEQYFGPGTRLTVT.

This clonotype appeared a few times. This chain links TRBV5-6 with TRBJ2-5; D is undetermined. This CDR3 is 15 amino acids long. The V gene's germline CDR1 is SGHDT and CDR2 YYEEEE. The V gene lost 3 bases and the J gene lost 5 bases, with 17 bases spanning the gap. CDR3 protein: CASSSNPDLRETQYF. The CDR3 DNA sequence: TGTGCCAGCAGCTCGAATCCGGACCTGCGGGAGACCCAGTACTTC.

This chain uses TRBV11-3 with TRBJ2-7; the D gene is possibly TRBD1 (5 bases). Per the germline V gene, CDR1 is SGHNT and CDR2 is YENEEA. CDR3 size: 13 residues. Trimming cost V 5 bases and J 5 bases, with 13 bases left between them. This chain's CDR3 is CASSPPQGNEQYF. CDR3 DNA: TGTGCCAGCAGCCCTCCCCAGGGCAACGAGCAGTACTTC.

Many counts were recorded for this clonotype. The chain recombines TRBV6-2 or TRBV6-3 with TRBJ1-2, with TRBD1 matching 8 bases. The CDR3 is 12 amino acids. Per germline, CDR1 MNHEY and CDR2 SVGEGT. The ends lost 7 bases at V and 6 bases at J; junction bases unmatched: 4. As DNA, the CDR3 is TGTGCCAGCAAGGCAGGGGGCAATGGCTACACCTTC. Protein sequence: CASKAGGNGYTF.

As concerns this clonotype: A much more abundant neighbour one base away suggests this may be a read error. The gene calls are TRBV4-3 and TRBJ2-7, with 8 bases matching TRBD1. The V and J ends lost 2 bases and 7 bases, in that order; junction bases with no gene match: 16. CDR1 is LGHNA and CDR2 is YSLEER in the germline V gene. The CDR3 runs to 17 residues. The CDR3 here is CASSQWSLQGVPREQYV. CDR3 sequence (DNA): TGCGCCAGCAGCCAATGGAGTCTACAGGGGGTTCCGCGTGAGCAGTACGTC.

This clonotype turned up a few times. The chain combines TRBV25-1 with TRBJ1-3; perhaps TRBD1 as D (5 bases). Trimming took off 2 bases at V and 4 bases at J, with 12 bases between the two ends. Germline V gene data show CDR1 as MGHDK and CDR2 as SYGVNS. CDR3 size: 15 residues. CDR3 nucleotides: TGTGCCAGCAGTGAAGGGGGGGTAATCGGAAACACCATATATTTT. This encodes CASSEGGVIGNTIYF.

Turning to this clonotype: Being one base from a much bigger clone, this may be a read error. This sequence joins TRBV28 and TRBJ2-5; 7 bases agree with TRBD1. This CDR3 is 15 amino acids long. The V and J ends lost 2 bases and 1 base, in that order; junction bases with no gene match: 4. The germline gives CDR1 MDHEN, CDR2 SYDVKM. CDR3 loop: CASSLGRDSQETQYF. Written as DNA, the CDR3 is TGTGCCAGCAGTTTAGGCCGGGACAGCCAAGAGACCCAGTACTTC.

The chain joins TRBV7-9 to TRBJ2-7, with D hard to call. Trimming took off 5 bases at V and 4 bases at J, with 9 bases between the two ends. The CDR3 loop spans 12 amino acids. The germline CDR1 and CDR2 sequences are SEHNR and FQNEAQ (reference sequence). The CDR3 reads CASSRGVYEQYF. In DNA form, the CDR3 reads TGTGCCAGCAGCCGAGGAGTGTACGAGCAGTACTTC.

This clonotype was seen many times. The gene calls are TRBV29-1 and TRBJ2-1; TRBD2 matches at 7 bases. Germline V CDR1 and CDR2: SQVTM, ANQGSEA. V gave up 3 bases and J gave up 5 bases; unmatched junction bases: 10. The CDR3 sequence is 15 residues long. CDR3 DNA: TGCAGCGTTGATAACCCTAGCGGCCTTAACAATGAGCAGTTCTTC. Its translation: CSVDNPSGLNNEQFF.

This clonotype came up many times. V and J are TRBV27 and TRBJ2-3; tentative D call: TRBD1 (6 bases). V lost 3 bases and J lost 3, with 13 bases in between. Looked up from germline, CDR1 is MNHEY and CDR2 is SMNVEV (reference sequence). The CDR3 has 15 amino acids. The CDR3 sequence: CASSLGAVGTDTQYF. CDR3 DNA: TGTGCCAGCAGTTTGGGGGCTGTAGGGACAGATACGCAGTATTTT.

The gene calls are TRBV7-6 and TRBJ2-3, with D perhaps assigned TRBD1 or TRBD2 (5 bases each). This CDR3 comprises 16 residues. Trimming left V 4 bases short and J 1 base short, with 15 bases between. Per germline, CDR1 SGHVS and CDR2 FNYEAQ. The DNA for the CDR3 is TGTGCCAGCAGCTCACCCGGGACCTACGGCACAGATACGCAGTATTTT. Translating gives CASSSPGTYGTDTQYF.

This clonotype has only a few counts. The V call is TRBV4-1, the J call TRBJ2-7, with D possibly being TRBD1 (5 bases). Germline V gene sequence: CDR1 MGHRA, CDR2 YSYEKL. The CDR3 runs to 13 residues. With 1 base removed from V and 5 bases from J, the gap between germline ends came to 9 bases. Here the CDR3 reads CASSQGLGHEQYF. The CDR3 region has the DNA TGCGCCAGCAGCCAAGGACTGGGGCACGAGCAGTACTTC.

This clonotype was recorded at least ten times. V usage is TRBV10-3 and J usage is TRBJ2-7; maybe TRBD1 (5 bases). The CDR3 sequence is 13 residues long. Trimming stripped 4 bases from V and 4 bases from J, with 11 bases between. Germline V lookup: CDR1 ENHRY, CDR2 SYGVKD. CDR3 nucleotides: TGTGCCATCAGTGGAACAGGCGAGTACGAGCAGTACTTC. Its translation: CAISGTGEYEQYF.

This clonotype was counted at least ten times. The V gene is TRBV28, the J gene TRBJ2-1; 9 bases match TRBD1. V dropped 3 bases and J dropped 6; count of bases not matched to a gene: 9. The CDR3 has 16 residues. CDR1 and CDR2 from the germline V gene are MDHEN and SYDVKM. In DNA form, the CDR3 reads TGTGCCAGCAGTTTTTTCGGGACAGGGTCGGGCAATGAGCAGTTCTTC. Translation: CASSFFGTGSGNEQFF.

The sample holds many counts of this clonotype. V is TRBV24-1 and J is TRBJ2-1; 10 bases align to TRBD1. Germline CDR1 is KGHDR and CDR2 is SFDVKD. The CDR3 has 17 residues. After removal of 9 bases from V and 5 bases from J, the junction contained 15 bases not matched to a gene. The CDR3 nucleotides read TGTGCCACCCAACCCGACAGGGGGCATTTAGGCAACAATGAGCAGTTCTTC. This sequence encodes CATQPDRGHLGNNEQFF.

J is TRBJ2-7 and V is TRBV11-2; 8 bases are shared with TRBD1. Germline trimming cut 5 bases from V and 2 bases from J; bases unmatched to any gene: 8. This CDR3 contains 15 residues. The germline V gene has CDR1 SGHAT and CDR2 FQNNGV. CDR3 DNA sequence: TGTGCCAGCAGCGGCGGGACAGGTCTGACCTACGAGCAGTACTTC. Translating gives CASSGGTGLTYEQYF.

Only a few counts were recorded for this clonotype. This chain connects TRBV20-1 to TRBJ2-5, with TRBD1 matching over 12 bases. Germline lookup yields CDR1 DFQATT and CDR2 SNEGSKA (reference sequence). CDR3 size: 18 residues. After removal of 0 bases from V and 3 bases from J, the junction contained 11 bases not matched to a gene. The CDR3 protein is CSARDSFGTGGSEETQYF. In nucleotides, the CDR3 is TGCAGTGCTAGAGATTCGTTCGGGACAGGGGGCTCGGAAGAGACCCAGTACTTC.